This T cell receptor (beta chain) was sequenced for a study of technical replicates of blood from a handful of donors. TCRdb's copy holds only in-frame clones and misses some; the assay was immunoSEQ multiplex PCR. The sample shows about 79,000 clones, more than 90% of them seen only once. Looked up from germline, CDR1 is ENHRY and CDR2 is SYGVKD. Trimming pared 4 bases from V and 0 bases from J, leaving 16 bases between. The CDR3 runs to 18 residues. The sequence came from a human donor in good health. Some clones in this sample may be carry-over from other donors' samples. V and J are TRBV10-3 and TRBJ2-6, with a weak D call TRBD1 (5 bases). The sequencing input was T cells isolated from PBMCs. For the CDR3, the DNA is TGTGCCATCAGTGCCAAGGGGTGGGCTGACTCTGGGGCCAACGTCCTGACTTTC. This sequence encodes CAISAKGWADSGANVLTF.